These T cell receptor beta chains were read from a single sample in a study of cytomegalovirus exposure and HLA in healthy donors. Clones were read by immunoSEQ multiplex PCR, and TCRdb kept only the in-frame ones, dropping some. The data show more than 300,000 clones, 86% seen once. The sequenced sample was PBMCs. The origin of the receptors is a woman aged 18-35 years in good health and CMV-seronegative. Both conserved end residues are trimmed from each CDR3. Expanded clones are given a class, and other clones once, few, many or no size at all.

.,TRBV28,ASDRGGLSNQPQH
.,TRBV2,ASSEEGQGVTYEQY
.,TRBV12-5,ASGFSAGGQY
.,TRBV9,ASSSLTGVGQPQH
.,TRBV18,ASSPGSNQPQH
few,TRBV6-5,ASSLTGYLGYT
.,TRBV28,ASSLSHYGYT
.,TRBV5-1,ASSLESTGRDIQY
.,TRBV5-4,ASSLPSGSPGELF
.,TRBV2,ASSEPDTGGNYGYT
.,TRBV6-5,ASSYRGGGQETQY
.,TRBV28,ASRAPGGGYEQY
.,TRBV7-6,ASSIGPSTEAF
once,TRBV6-6,ASRGAASGNTIY
.,TRBV27,ASSLPRQGVRQF
.,TRBV28,ASSSGQGSYEQY
.,TRBV19,ASNSGLPQETQY